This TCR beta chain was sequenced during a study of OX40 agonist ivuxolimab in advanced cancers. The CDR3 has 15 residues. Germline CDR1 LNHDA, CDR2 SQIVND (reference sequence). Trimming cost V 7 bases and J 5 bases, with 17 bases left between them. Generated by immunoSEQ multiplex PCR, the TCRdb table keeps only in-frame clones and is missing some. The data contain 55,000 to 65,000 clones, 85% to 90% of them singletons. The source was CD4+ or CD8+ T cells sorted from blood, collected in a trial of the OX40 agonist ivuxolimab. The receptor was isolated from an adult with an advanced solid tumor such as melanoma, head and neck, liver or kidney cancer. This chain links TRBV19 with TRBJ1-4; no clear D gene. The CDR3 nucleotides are TGTGCCAGTAAACCGCTCGGAATGCGAAATGAAAAACTGTTTTTT. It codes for CASKPLGMRNEKLFF.